What follows is one TCR beta chain and its context. Its antigen remains unidentified. No base-level quality is on record; no much larger clone is a single base apart. The source of the sample is a study of cytomegalovirus exposure and HLA in healthy donors (dated by TCRdb to 2016 to 2017). For context, the study as a whole: In an earlier analysis of some 610 of the donors, 276 Gb of sequence data and about 110 million unique TCR beta sequences from 180 million or so T cells were reported. Roughly 300 gigabases of sequencing data and 70 million to 85 million unique TCR sequences were included in an early release covering 500 to 750 HLA-typed donors. Among the approximately 400 genotyped donors, about 83% belonged to the genetic ancestry cluster associated with self-reported Caucasian donors. The study aimed to test whether cataloging public T cell receptors could reveal signatures of past pathogen exposure. The study used immunosequencing to profile the T cell repertoires of some 600 subjects and linked those repertoires to cytomegalovirus serostatus. In addition to the first cohort of several hundred subjects, a separate validation cohort of 130 or so different subjects was used. High-throughput TCR immunosequencing, statistical association of individual TCRs with disease status, and machine learning were combined to predict cytomegalovirus infection status. In a later analysis, previously published TCR beta repertoires from 666 donors were re-analyzed and high-resolution HLA genotyping was added so that TCR occurrence patterns could be studied. Rather than using new phenotypic data, the later analysis identified candidate immune exposures from TCR beta sequences and from how often those sequences occurred across donors. In an earlier analysis of around 540 of the donors, high-throughput TCR beta sequencing was used to judge whether each TCR beta V gene segment behaved as functional or pseudogenic. Donor age, sex, ethnicity and CMV serostatus were compiled alongside the repertoire data. A later genetic analysis took genome-wide SNP genotypes for 398 of the 666 donors and used that subset as a discovery cohort. All discovery cohort repertoires had been generated on a single sequencing platform. Class I and class II HLA loci were covered by the typing at four-digit resolution. Typing coverage varied by locus: roughly 620-640 donors for A, B, C, DRB1 and DQB1; about 520 for DQA1; more than 600 for DPA1; under 490 for DPB1. Because of strong linkage in the cohort, five DR-DQ haplotypes were treated as single units for association and clustering. Among 398 genotyped donors of the cohort, an average of approximately 230,000 unique TCR beta nucleotide sequences were sequenced per donor, around 20% of them non-productive. Findings and caveats that apply to the study as a whole: A total of about 180 TCR beta chains were listed by the study as associated with cytomegalovirus. The classifier was reported to diagnose cytomegalovirus status with high specificity and sensitivity in both the original cohort and the validation cohort. Across donors, most TCR sequences were observed very rarely, whereas some public TCRs were present in many individuals. Because counts were too low, seventeen rarely observed V segments, including chromosome 9 orphons, were left out of the earlier analysis of 500 to 650 of the donors. It was suggested by the authors that the approach could potentially be generalized to other disease states and immunological phenotypes. Broadly in line with IMGT annotations, most TCR beta V segments showed up in productive rearrangements about 87% or about 30% of the time in an earlier analysis of about 500 of the donors. A further reported finding was that TCR beta sequences accurately predicted the HLA-A and HLA-B alleles for most subjects in the first cohort. Because HLA typing was missing for some donors at each locus, association tests included only the typed subset. In a later genetic analysis, a missense DCLRE1C variant was associated with V-gene and J-gene trimming of TCR beta chains, and the association was replicated in an independent cohort. Some IMGT-functional V segments, including TRBV6-2 and TRBV6-3, could not be told apart with the 87-base-pair reads, so those segments were excluded. According to a later analysis, most CMV-associated TCR beta chains appeared to be HLA-restricted, and the HLA associations seemed to be driven largely by CMV exposure. Linkage disequilibrium might explain the correlated functional status among segregating V segments, but an unknown experimental factor could not be ruled out. A group of highly shared sequence variants was considered likely to be a technical artifact of the sequencing pipeline. A later analysis associated around 16,000 TCR beta sequences with specific HLA alleles at a false discovery rate of 0.05. The only immune exposure information available for the cohort was CMV serostatus. A few of the identified cytomegalovirus-associated TCR beta chains were confirmed in vitro to be specific for cytomegalovirus antigens. Roughly uniform sequencing depth across donors was assumed in presence/absence analyses, although this assumption may not hold. Only TCR beta chains were sequenced in this cohort, and the absence of alpha or paired-chain data limited detectable features. According to a later analysis, parvovirus B19, influenza, CMV and Epstein-Barr virus appeared linked to several top co-occurrence clusters. In a later analysis, HLA-associated TCR beta chains showed more clonal expansion and lower generation probabilities than non-associated chains that were equally common. In a later genetic analysis, fewer N-insertions in productive TCRs were reported among donors in an Asian-associated ancestry cluster than the roughly 670-donor mean. Assigning TCR associations to individual alleles was difficult when HLA alleles, especially DR and DQ, strongly co-occurred. A later analysis found that TCR association rates varied across HLA loci, with DRB1 alleles showing the most associated TCRs and HLA-C alleles the fewest.

The germline V gene gives CDR1 as SGHNT and CDR2 as YENEEA. The CDR3 goes from the cysteine to the phenylalanine over 15 residues. The sequence is cut down to CDR3 DNA, 45 bases in frame from base 1. Trimming takes 2 bases off V and 4 bases off J; junction bases not matched to a gene: 5. To prepare the library, the immunoSEQ multiplex PCR assay was applied. For the multiplex PCR, a mixture combining 60 forward primers for TCR Vbeta segments and 13 reverse primers for TCR Jbeta segments was used. Amplification of the CDR3 region of rearranged TCR beta genes was performed with a multiplex PCR assay on genomic DNA. On the Illumina HiSeq System, the amplified TCR beta libraries were sequenced as 87-base-pair reads. In the paper's pipeline: A later analysis counted approximately 76 million unique TCR beta chains across the 700 or so repertoires, and some 11 million of these chains were shared by at least two donors. Raw reads were error-corrected and collapsed into unique sequences with a nearest-neighbor algorithm that merged closely related sequences to remove PCR and sequencing errors. V, D and J gene segments were assigned by aligning CDR3 sequences to IMGT reference sequences. For a sequence to be retained, a match of at least six nucleotides to both a V gene segment and a J gene segment was required. A rearrangement counted as productive if the CDR3 had no stop codons and remained in frame with V and J, and every other rearrangement counted as non-productive. CDR3 was defined according to IMGT convention as the region running from the second conserved V-encoded cysteine to the conserved J-encoded phenylalanine. The earlier analysis of 587 of the donors excluded any sequence lacking an unambiguous match to a single V gene segment. An earlier analysis of 500 to 600 of the donors classified V segments as functional when productive rearrangements were above 56.7% and as segregating when the standard deviation between donors was above 5%. A statistical classification framework was developed to diagnose cytomegalovirus status using the catalog of TCR beta chain sequences. V and J gene assignment, in a later analysis, came from comparing TCR nucleotide sequences with IMGT/GENE-DB human TR gene sequences. A later analysis assigned CDR3 sequences and most-parsimonious VDJ recombination scenarios with the TCRdist pipeline. In a later analysis, each TCR beta chain was defined by its CDR3 amino acid sequence together with its V-gene family, and reads lacking a unique V-gene family were excluded. A later analysis removed roughly 590 highly shared, low-generation-probability nucleotide sequences to deal with suspected cross-contamination and a sequencing artifact. A later analysis calculated a clonal expansion index for each public chain from normalized within-repertoire ranks of inferred template counts. Generation probabilities in a later analysis came from a VDJ recombination model fitted to out-of-frame rearrangements, and those results were checked against IGoR. In a later analysis, TCR-TCR, TCR-HLA and TCR-CMV co-occurrence was scored with hypergeometric tests, and a repertoire-size bias correction was applied to TCR pairs. A later analysis estimated false discovery rates by permuting HLA or CMV assignments 20 times. In a later analysis, co-occurring TCRs were grouped using DBSCAN, and TCRdist sequence similarity was added for clustering within HLA-allele-positive subsets. For co-occurrence clustering, repertoires with fewer than 30,000 or more than 120,000 public chains were excluded, along with four to six repertoires with anomalous nucleotide sharing. This immuneACCESS table, as held by TCRdb, lists in-frame sequences with V and J called but not all clones. Of the missing ones, under half trace to an unresolved V gene in checked studies; the others have no known cause. Clone size and V and J calls were adopted from that table, with D and trimming inferred from the DNA. Counted in this sample were roughly 80,000 clones; 70% to 80% of them appeared once. Under 3.5% of the sample is in the top ten clones.

The cohort consisted of more than 650 healthy bone marrow donors. At the time of sampling, all cohort members were nominally healthy, though unrecorded immune exposures were likely present. The donor tested CMV seropositive and was one of the 289 seropositive cohort members. Each donor provided a peripheral blood sample, and peripheral blood mononuclear cells were used for TCR beta sequencing. Genomic DNA extraction from the blood cell samples was performed with the Qiagen DNeasy Blood Extraction Kit. The chain uses TRBV11-3 and TRBJ1-1; 9 junctional bases match TRBD1. This TCR was recovered from a man between 45 and 60 years old in good health and CMV-seropositive. The sequencing input was PBMCs. The nucleotide sequence is TGTGCCAGCAGCTTAATTGGGACAGGGTCCACTGAAGCTTTCTTT. The resulting protein is CASSLIGTGSTEAFF.